The T cell receptor beta chain under discussion was sequenced for a study of blood T cell repertoires in COVID-19. The overall study: Collection of acute and convalescent COVID-19 samples took place in the United States, Italy and Spain. In each case, the material was cDNA or gDNA derived from T cells, B-cell-depleted T cells, or PBMCs.

In the original analysis: Nucleated cell number was recorded as an estimate derived from reference gene primer amplification. Data came from immunoSEQ multiplex PCR; TCRdb stores just in-frame clones and leaves some out. The D gene and trimming were derived from the DNA, and the V and J assignments and clone size from that table. The sample has under 250,000 clones; 80% to 85% are singletons. Trimming cost V 3 bases and J 0 bases, with 19 bases left between them. This CDR3 comprises 17 residues. CDR1 is SGHNT and CDR2 is YYREEE in the germline V gene (reference sequence). The source material was peripheral blood. This chain links TRBV5-4 with TRBJ2-7; D uncertain. This TCR derives from a woman aged 25-40 years who had recovered from COVID-19. CDR3 residues: CASSSSGILRSSYEQYF. CDR3 DNA sequence: TGTGCCAGCAGCTCGTCGGGTATTCTACGCAGCTCCTACGAGCAGTACTTC.